This TCR beta chain was identified during a study of cytomegalovirus exposure and HLA in healthy donors. The germline V gene encodes CDR1 LGHNA and CDR2 YSLEER. Trimming cost V 0 bases and J 6 bases; bases outside gene matches: 9. This CDR3 region has 17 residues. PCR employed 60 Vbeta and 13 Jbeta primers. Method: immunoSEQ multiplex PCR; TCRdb's copy keeps in-frame clones and lacks some. In the table there are around 220,000 clones, 75% to 80% of which are singletons. This TCR came from a man younger than 35 in good health and CMV-seronegative. Input material: PBMCs. The genes are TRBV4-3 and TRBJ2-1; 9 bases are a match to TRBD2. Written as DNA, the CDR3 is TGCGCCAGCAGCCAAGAGAGAATTCTAGCGGGGTTCAATGAGCAGTTCTTC. Translated: CASSQERILAGFNEQFF.